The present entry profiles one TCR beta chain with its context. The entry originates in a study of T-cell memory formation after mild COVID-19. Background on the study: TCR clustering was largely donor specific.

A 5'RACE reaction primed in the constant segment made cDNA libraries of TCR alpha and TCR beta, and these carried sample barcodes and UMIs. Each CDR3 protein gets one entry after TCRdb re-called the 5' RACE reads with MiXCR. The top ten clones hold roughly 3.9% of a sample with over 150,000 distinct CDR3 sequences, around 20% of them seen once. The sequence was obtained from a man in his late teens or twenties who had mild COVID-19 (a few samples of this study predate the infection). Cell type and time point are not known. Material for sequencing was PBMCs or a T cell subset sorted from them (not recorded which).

CDR3: CASSPGQANTIYF. CDR3 in DNA: TGCGCCAGCAGCCCGGGACAGGCAAACACCATATATTTT. V and J are TRBV5-1 and TRBJ1-3; TRBD1 matches 8 bases. The V and J ends lost 4 bases and 6 bases, in that order; junction bases with no gene match: 3. The CDR3 loop spans 13 amino acids. Germline CDR1 SGHRS, CDR2 YFSETQ.